One sample yielded the 5 T cell receptor beta chains listed below, sequenced in a study of cytomegalovirus exposure and HLA in healthy donors. The PCR contained 60 Vbeta and 13 Jbeta primers. Data came from immunoSEQ multiplex PCR; TCRdb stores just in-frame clones and leaves some out. The profile shows about 120,000 clones, 79% of them singletons. The sample comprised PBMCs. All receptors derive from a man aged 30 to 39 in good health and CMV-seropositive.

This chain joins TRBV19 and TRBJ1-2; D gene ambiguous. In germline, CDR1 is LNHDA, CDR2 SQIVND (reference sequence). The CDR3 runs to 15 residues. Trimming stripped 5 bases from V and 10 bases from J, with 23 bases between. CDR3: CASSPIDGVPFAYTF. The DNA of the CDR3 is TGTGCCAGTAGTCCGATCGACGGGGTACCGTTCGCCTACACCTTC.

Only one count was recorded for this clone. V is TRBV28 and J is TRBJ2-2, with 9 bases lining up with TRBD1. This CDR3 comprises 15 residues. J was trimmed by 5 bases and V by 8 bases; bases with no gene match: 9. Germline CDR1 is MDHEN and CDR2 is SYDVKM. The CDR3 spells CASRLGQGRTGELFF. The CDR3 DNA follows: TGTGCCAGCCGCTTGGGACAGGGAAGGACCGGGGAGCTGTTTTTT.

The chain links TRBV9 to TRBJ1-4, with TRBD1 matching over 7 bases. The V segment lost 4 bases and the J segment 4 bases; nucleotides outside the gene matches: 13. Germline CDR1 and CDR2: SGDLS and YYNGEE. CDR3 length: 17 amino acids. CDR3 amino acids: CASSRRQGGYSNEKLFF. The DNA for the CDR3 is TGTGCCAGCAGCCGTAGACAGGGCGGGTATAGTAATGAAAAACTGTTTTTT.

The sample holds one count of this clone. This chain joins TRBV10-1 and TRBJ2-7; 16 bases align to TRBD2. The V gene's germline CDR1 is WNHNN and CDR2 SYGVQD (reference sequence). V was clipped by 6 bases and J by 6 bases; unmatched bases: 8. The CDR3 loop spans 16 amino acids. CDR3 DNA: TGCGCCAGCAGCACGGGACTAGCGGGAGGGCCTTTCGAGCAGTACTTC. It specifies CASSTGLAGGPFEQYF.

The chain joins TRBV5-6 to TRBJ1-1; D is undetermined. V gave up 0 bases and J gave up 5 bases, with 17 bases separating them. This CDR3 is 16 amino acids long. Germline V gene data show CDR1 as SGHDT and CDR2 as YYEEEE. The CDR3 DNA sequence: TGTGCCAGCAGCTTGGGGAGCGGGTGGGGTCGAACTGAAGCTTTCTTT. This sequence encodes CASSLGSGWGRTEAFF. The variable domain in full, with the rest retrieved from reference TRBV5-6 and TRBJ1-1, is DAGVTQSPTHLIKTRGQQVTLRCSPKSGHDTVSWYQQALGQGPQFIFQYYEEEERQRGNFPDRFSGHQFPNYSSELNVNALLLGDSALYLCASSLGSGWGRTEAFFGQGTRLTVV.